The 22 T cell receptor beta chains presented below share a single source sample, sequenced in a study of T-cell reconstitution after alpha-beta-depleted transplantation in children. Using unique molecular identifiers, the investigators prepared the TCRbeta library. TCRdb reanalysed the PCR reads using MiXCR and keeps one entry per CDR3 protein. The table lists about a million distinct CDR3 sequences, about 29% of them singletons, with more than 25% in the top ten. The material was PBMCs, mostly from graft donor cells, obtained 360 days after TCRalphabeta/CD19-depleted stem cell transplant. These receptors all stem from a boy in the first two years of life who had a stem cell transplant for SCID, so the T cells may come from the graft donor.

This chain connects TRBV18 to TRBJ1-1; no reliable D call. The CDR3 is 14 amino acids. Deletions cut 2 bases from V and 2 bases from J, with 9 bases between. Germline V gene lookup returns CDR1 KGHSH and CDR2 LQKENI. CDR3: CASSPIMANTEAFF. CDR3 nucleotides: TGTGCCAGCTCACCAATCATGGCAAACACTGAAGCTTTCTTT.

This clonotype was detected a few times. The rearrangement links TRBV29-1 to TRBJ2-7, with D perhaps matching TRBD1 (5 bases). From germline, CDR1 is SQVTM and CDR2 ANQGSEA. V lost 3 bases and J 6 bases, leaving 9 bases between the germline ends. The CDR3 is 11 amino acids. CDR3 sequence reads: CSVDVGAEQYF. The DNA for the CDR3 is TGCAGCGTTGATGTTGGGGCCGAGCAGTACTTC.

V is TRBV6-5 and J is TRBJ1-5; 7 nucleotides agree with TRBD1. Germline V lookup: CDR1 MNHEY, CDR2 SVGAGI. This CDR3 has 15 residues. Trimming cost V 2 bases and J 4 bases; bases outside gene matches: 5. The CDR3: CASSYRQGFNQPQHF. The CDR3 nucleotides are TGTGCCAGCAGTTACCGACAGGGTTTTAATCAGCCCCAGCATTTT.

This clonotype was found many times. The chain joins TRBV12-3 or TRBV12-4 to TRBJ2-1; 15 bases fit TRBD2. This CDR3 spans 15 amino acids. Trimming took 6 bases from V and 7 from J; bases not matched to a gene: 4. The CDR3 sequence: CASSRTSGGANEQFF. For the CDR3, the DNA is TGTGCCAGCAGCCGGACTAGCGGGGGGGCTAATGAGCAGTTCTTC.

The CDR3 here is CASSFYSSRNTEAFF. CDR3 coding DNA: TGTGCCAGCAGTTTTTATTCCTCACGGAACACTGAAGCTTTCTTT. The chain joins TRBV12-3 or TRBV12-4 to TRBJ1-1; D gene uncertain. Trimming took 3 bases from V and 1 from J, leaving 12 bases between them. The CDR3 totals 15 residues.

This clonotype was recorded a few times. The chain has TRBV5-1 and TRBJ2-1, with D maybe TRBD2 (6 bases). Germline V gene sequence: CDR1 SGHRS, CDR2 YFSETQ. This CDR3 region has 13 residues. Trimming took 4 bases from V and 9 from J, leaving 14 bases between them. The CDR3 DNA follows: TGCGCCAGCAGCCTAACTAGCCGTGGTGAGCAGTTCTTC. It yields the protein CASSLTSRGEQFF.

The chain recombines TRBV12-3 or TRBV12-4 with TRBJ1-1; D might be TRBD1 (5 bases). The CDR3 sequence is 16 residues long. Trimming pared 5 bases from V and 5 bases from J, leaving 21 bases between. CDR3 protein: CASSPRYTGAGTEAFF. The CDR3 DNA follows: TGTGCCAGCAGTCCGCGATACACCGGGGCCGGGACTGAAGCTTTCTTT.

This clonotype was detected once. CDR3 nucleotide sequence: TGTGCCAGCAGTTTATCGGGGACAGGGAGGACCTACGAGCAGTACTTC. The encoded protein is CASSLSGTGRTYEQYF. V usage is TRBV28 and J usage is TRBJ2-7, with 9 bases that match TRBD1. The CDR3 has 16 amino acids. V was clipped by 1 base and J by 2 bases; unmatched bases: 6. Germline assignment: CDR1 MDHEN and CDR2 SYDVKM.

This clonotype was counted only a few times. V usage is TRBV12-3 or TRBV12-4 and J usage is TRBJ1-5; D perhaps matches TRBD1 (5 bases). The germline V and J ends were trimmed by 3 bases and 0 bases, with 6 bases remaining between them. The CDR3 totals 14 residues. The CDR3 loop reads CASSLDNSNQPQHF. In DNA form, the CDR3 reads TGTGCCAGCAGTTTGGACAATAGCAATCAGCCCCAGCATTTT.

This clonotype was detected only a few times. The chain combines TRBV29-1 with TRBJ1-1, with D perhaps TRBD1 (6 bases). V was shortened by 2 bases and J by 4 bases, with 14 bases between the two germline ends. The CDR3 extends over 14 amino acids. Germline CDR1 reads SQVTM; CDR2 reads ANQGSEA. CDR3 in amino acids: CSVELSSGVTEAFF. DNA of the CDR3: TGCAGCGTTGAATTATCTTCAGGGGTCACTGAAGCTTTCTTT.

J is TRBJ2-1 and V is TRBV12-3 or TRBV12-4; a weak D match, TRBD2 (6 bases). The CDR3 is 16 amino acids. V was shortened by 5 bases and J by 9 bases, with 23 bases between the two germline ends. This CDR3 is CASSPDTGLRTGEQFF. The CDR3 DNA reads TGTGCCAGCAGTCCAGACACGGGACTGAGAACCGGTGAGCAGTTCTTC.

CDR3 DNA sequence: TGTGCCAGCACTTTGCGGACAGGGAAAGCCCATGAGCAGTTCTTC. Translation: CASTLRTGKAHEQFF. The V gene is TRBV12-3 or TRBV12-4, the J gene TRBJ2-1; 8 positions match TRBD1. The CDR3 has 15 residues. V shed 7 bases, J shed 8 bases, and the junction held 13 bases outside the gene matches.

This clonotype was detected only a few times. CDR3 nucleotides: TGTGCCAGCAGCTTAGAGGTCTGGCCCCCTTTAAACATTCAGTACTTC. Its protein product is CASSLEVWPPLNIQYF. The V and J genes are TRBV7-2 and TRBJ2-4, with unresolved D. The CDR3 is 16 residues long. The V and J ends lost 1 base and 6 bases respectively, with 16 bases between them. In germline, CDR1 is SGHTA, CDR2 FQGNSA.

A few counts support this clonotype. The J gene is TRBJ2-1, the V gene TRBV12-3 or TRBV12-4, with 7 bases matching TRBD1. The CDR3 length is 14 residues. The J segment lost 1 base and the V segment lost 6 bases, leaving 3 bases of the junction unmatched. In nucleotides, the CDR3 is TGTGCCAGCAGAGACAGGGAATCCTACAATGAGCAGTTCTTC. Its protein product is CASRDRESYNEQFF.

This chain links TRBV4-2 with TRBJ2-2; TRBD2 matches 11 bases. The V segment lost 0 bases and the J segment 7 bases; nucleotides outside the gene matches: 7. From germline, CDR1 is LGHNA and CDR2 YNFKEQ. The CDR3 runs to 17 residues. The chain's CDR3 is CASSQDLAGGLDGELFF. In nucleotides, the CDR3 is TGTGCCAGCAGCCAAGATCTAGCGGGGGGCTTAGACGGGGAGCTGTTTTTT.

The CDR3 is CASSHPGRETGELFF. DNA for the CDR3: TGCGCCAGCAGCCATCCGGGACGAGAAACCGGGGAGCTGTTTTTT. The chain recombines TRBV5-1 with TRBJ2-2; D could derive from TRBD1 or TRBD2 (5 bases each). The CDR3 runs 15 residues. Trimming removed 4 bases from V and 5 bases from J, with 15 bases in between. Germline-derived CDR1 and CDR2 are SGHRS and YFSETQ.

This chain connects TRBV5-5 to TRBJ2-7, with TRBD1 matching 9 bases. Germline V gene data show CDR1 as SGHKS and CDR2 as YYEKEE (reference sequence). V lost 0 bases and J lost 3; bases outside the gene matches: 10. This CDR3 has 17 residues. CDR3 protein: CASSLVNPGQGDYEQYF. The CDR3 DNA reads TGTGCCAGCAGCTTGGTGAACCCGGGACAGGGTGACTACGAGCAGTACTTC.

This clonotype turned up a few times. An end of the junction differs from the germline gene, which may be a read error. V is TRBV5-1 and J is TRBJ1-3; D is unresolved. The germline V gene has CDR1 SGHRS and CDR2 YFSETQ. This CDR3 is 15 amino acids long. As DNA, the CDR3 is TGCGTCAGCAGCTTCACCTTAGCCTCTGGAAACACCATATATTTT. Its translation is CVSSFTLASGNTIYF. The variable domain in full, with the rest retrieved from reference TRBV5-1 and TRBJ1-3, is KAGVTQTPRYLIKTRGQQVTLSCSPISGHRSVSWYQQTPGQGLQFLFEYFSETQRNKGNFPGRFSGRQFSNSRSEMNVSTLELGDSALYLCVSSFTLASGNTIYFGEGSWLTVV.

This clonotype was counted between two and nine times. The chain carries TRBV29-1 and TRBJ2-5; 9 nucleotides line up with TRBD2. Per the germline V gene, CDR1 is SQVTM and CDR2 is ANQGSEA. There are 13 residues in the CDR3. Unmatched junction bases numbered 6, after V lost 6 bases and J lost 4 bases. CDR3 nucleotide sequence: TGCAGCGTCGGCCCGACTAGCGGAGAGACCCAGTACTTC. This encodes CSVGPTSGETQYF.

V usage is TRBV20-1 and J usage is TRBJ1-4; D ambiguous. The CDR3 runs 13 residues. The germline V gene has CDR1 DFQATT and CDR2 SNEGSKA (reference sequence). Trimming removed 2 bases at V and 7 bases at J, with 11 bases between. In nucleotides, the CDR3 is TGCAGTGCTAGAACGGGTTTCAGTGAAAAACTGTTTTTT. This translates into CSARTGFSEKLFF.

This clonotype was counted once. This chain links TRBV4-3 with TRBJ2-5; 7 nucleotides agree with TRBD1. Per germline, CDR1 LGHNA and CDR2 YSLEER. This CDR3 has 16 residues. Trimming removed 2 bases from V and 4 bases from J; junction bases left unmatched: 10. CDR3 nucleotides: TGCGCCAGCAGCCAACTGCTCGGACAGGAAGGAGAGACCCAGTACTTC. This gives the protein CASSQLLGQEGETQYF.

The genes are TRBV4-1 and TRBJ1-5; D is unresolved. CDR3 length: 16 amino acids. Trimming took off 2 bases at V and 2 bases at J, with 13 bases between the two ends. Germline CDR1 is MGHRA and CDR2 is YSYEKL. CDR3 DNA sequence: TGCGCCAGCAGCCAACGGATGGGTCAGCGCAATCAGCCCCAGCATTTT. Encoded protein: CASSQRMGQRNQPQHF.